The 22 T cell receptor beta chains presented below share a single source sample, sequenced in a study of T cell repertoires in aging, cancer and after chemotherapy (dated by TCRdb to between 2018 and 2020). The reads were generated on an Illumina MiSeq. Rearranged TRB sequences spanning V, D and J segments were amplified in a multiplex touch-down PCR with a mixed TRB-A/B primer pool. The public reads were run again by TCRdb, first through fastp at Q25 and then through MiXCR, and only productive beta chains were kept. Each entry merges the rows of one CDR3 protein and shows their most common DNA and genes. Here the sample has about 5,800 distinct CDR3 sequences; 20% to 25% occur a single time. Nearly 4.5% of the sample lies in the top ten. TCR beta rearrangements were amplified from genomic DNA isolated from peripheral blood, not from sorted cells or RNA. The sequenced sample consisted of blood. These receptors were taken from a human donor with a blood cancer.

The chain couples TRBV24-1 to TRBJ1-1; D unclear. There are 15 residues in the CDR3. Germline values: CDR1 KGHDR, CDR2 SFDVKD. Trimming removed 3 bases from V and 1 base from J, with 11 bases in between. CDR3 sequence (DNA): TGTGCCACCAGTGATCCCGGACGGGGGAACACTGAAGCTTTCTTT. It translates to CATSDPGRGNTEAFF.

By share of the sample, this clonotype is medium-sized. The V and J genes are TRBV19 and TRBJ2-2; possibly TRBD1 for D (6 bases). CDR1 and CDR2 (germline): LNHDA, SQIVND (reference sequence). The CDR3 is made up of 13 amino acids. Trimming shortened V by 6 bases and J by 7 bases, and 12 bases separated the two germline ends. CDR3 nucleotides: TGTGCCAGTAGCTCCAAGGGGGTCGGGGAGCTGTTTTTT. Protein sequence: CASSSKGVGELFF.

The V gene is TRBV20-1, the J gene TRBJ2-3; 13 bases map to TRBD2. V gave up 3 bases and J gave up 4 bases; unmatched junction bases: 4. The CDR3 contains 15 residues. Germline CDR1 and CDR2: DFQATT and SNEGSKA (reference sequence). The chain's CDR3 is CSARTLAGGADTQYF. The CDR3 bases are TGCAGTGCTAGGACACTAGCGGGGGGGGCAGATACGCAGTATTTT.

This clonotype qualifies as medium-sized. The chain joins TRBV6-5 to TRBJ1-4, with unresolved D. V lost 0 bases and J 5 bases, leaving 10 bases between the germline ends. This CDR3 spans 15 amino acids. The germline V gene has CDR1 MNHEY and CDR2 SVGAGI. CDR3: CASSYSTAKNEKLFF. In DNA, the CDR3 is TGTGCCAGCAGTTACTCGACGGCTAAGAATGAAAAACTGTTTTTT.

CDR3 DNA: TGTGCCAGCAGTTTTAAGGGGAGGGATCAGCCCCAGCATTTT. The encoded protein is CASSFKGRDQPQHF. The V and J genes are TRBV27 and TRBJ1-5; D is possibly TRBD1 (5 bases). This CDR3 has 14 amino acids. Germline CDR1 and CDR2: MNHEY and SMNVEV (reference sequence). V was clipped by 3 bases and J by 5 bases, with 11 bases between them.

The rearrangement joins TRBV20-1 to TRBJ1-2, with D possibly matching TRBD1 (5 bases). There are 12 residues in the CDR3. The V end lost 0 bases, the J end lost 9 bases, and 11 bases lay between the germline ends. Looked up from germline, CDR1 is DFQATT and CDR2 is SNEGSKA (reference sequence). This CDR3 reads CSARDGDSSYTF. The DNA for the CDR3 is TGCAGTGCTAGAGATGGCGACAGCAGCTACACCTTC.

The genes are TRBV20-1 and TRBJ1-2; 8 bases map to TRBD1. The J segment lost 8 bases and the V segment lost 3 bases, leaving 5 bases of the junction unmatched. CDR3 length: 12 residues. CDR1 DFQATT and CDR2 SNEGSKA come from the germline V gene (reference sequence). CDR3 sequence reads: CSASDRGIGYTF. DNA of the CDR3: TGCAGTGCTAGTGACAGGGGTATCGGCTACACCTTC.

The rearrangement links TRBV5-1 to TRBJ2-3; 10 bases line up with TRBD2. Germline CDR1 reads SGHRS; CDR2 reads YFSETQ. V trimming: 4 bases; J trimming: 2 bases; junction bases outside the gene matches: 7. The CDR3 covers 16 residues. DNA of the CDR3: TGCGCCAGCAGCCTGAGTACTAGCGGGACCACAGATACGCAGTATTTT. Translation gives CASSLSTSGTTDTQYF.

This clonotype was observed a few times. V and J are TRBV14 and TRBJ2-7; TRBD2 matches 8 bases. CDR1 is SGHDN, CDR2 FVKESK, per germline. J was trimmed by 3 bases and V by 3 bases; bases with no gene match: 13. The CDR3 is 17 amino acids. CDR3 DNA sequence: TGTGCCAGCAGCCAGGGATATTATAGCGGGGCATACTACGAGCAGTACTTC. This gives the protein CASSQGYYSGAYYEQYF.

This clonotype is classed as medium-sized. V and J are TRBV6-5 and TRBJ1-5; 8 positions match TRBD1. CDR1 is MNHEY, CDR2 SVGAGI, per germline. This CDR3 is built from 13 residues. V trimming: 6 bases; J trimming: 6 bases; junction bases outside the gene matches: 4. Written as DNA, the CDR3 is TGTGCCAGCAGGCAGGGGGCTTCTCAGCCCCAGCATTTT. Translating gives CASRQGASQPQHF.

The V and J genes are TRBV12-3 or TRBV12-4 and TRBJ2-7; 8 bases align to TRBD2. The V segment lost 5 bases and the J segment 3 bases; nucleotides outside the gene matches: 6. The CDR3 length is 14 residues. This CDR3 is CASSTRGTSYEQYF. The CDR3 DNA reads TGTGCCAGCAGTACCAGAGGGACTAGCTACGAGCAGTACTTC.

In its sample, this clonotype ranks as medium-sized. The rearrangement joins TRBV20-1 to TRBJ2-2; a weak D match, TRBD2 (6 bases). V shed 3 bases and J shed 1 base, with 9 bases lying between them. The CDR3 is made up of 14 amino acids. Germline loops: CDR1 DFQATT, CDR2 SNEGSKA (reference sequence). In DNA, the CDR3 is TGCAGTGCTAGTCGTAGCGGGAACACCGGGGAGCTGTTTTTT. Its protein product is CSASRSGNTGELFF.

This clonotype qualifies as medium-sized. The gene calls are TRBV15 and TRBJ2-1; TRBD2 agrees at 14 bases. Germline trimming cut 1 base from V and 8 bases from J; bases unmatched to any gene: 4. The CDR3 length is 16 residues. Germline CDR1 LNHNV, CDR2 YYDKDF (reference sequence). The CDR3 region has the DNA TGTGCCACCAGCAGAGGGGGACTAGCGGGAGCGTATGAGCAGTTCTTC. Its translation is CATSRGGLAGAYEQFF.

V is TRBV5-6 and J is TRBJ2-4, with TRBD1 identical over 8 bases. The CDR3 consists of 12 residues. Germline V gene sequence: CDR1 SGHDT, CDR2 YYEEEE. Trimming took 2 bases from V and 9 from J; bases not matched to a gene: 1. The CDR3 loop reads CASSFGQGIQYF. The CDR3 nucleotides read TGTGCCAGCAGCTTCGGACAGGGCATTCAGTACTTC. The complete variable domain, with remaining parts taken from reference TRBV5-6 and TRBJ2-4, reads DAGVTQSPTHLIKTRGQQVTLRCSPKSGHDTVSWYQQALGQGPQFIFQYYEEEERQRGNFPDRFSGHQFPNYSSELNVNALLLGDSALYLCASSFGQGIQYFGAGTRLSVL.

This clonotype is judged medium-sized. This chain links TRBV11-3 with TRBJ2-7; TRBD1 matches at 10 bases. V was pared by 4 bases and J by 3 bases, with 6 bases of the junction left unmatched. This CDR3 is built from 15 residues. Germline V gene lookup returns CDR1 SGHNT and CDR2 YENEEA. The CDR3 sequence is CASSSTGTGVYEQYF. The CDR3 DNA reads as TGTGCCAGCAGCTCCACCGGGACAGGGGTCTACGAGCAGTACTTC.

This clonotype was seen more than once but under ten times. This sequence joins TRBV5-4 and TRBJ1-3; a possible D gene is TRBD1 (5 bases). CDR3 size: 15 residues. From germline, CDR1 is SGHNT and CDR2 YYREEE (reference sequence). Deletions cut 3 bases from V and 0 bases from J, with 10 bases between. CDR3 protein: CASSSGARSGNTIYF. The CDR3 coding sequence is TGTGCCAGCAGCTCCGGGGCCCGCTCTGGAAACACCATATATTTT. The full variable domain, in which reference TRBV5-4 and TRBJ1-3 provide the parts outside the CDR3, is ETGVTQSPTHLIKTRGQQVTLRCSSQSGHNTVSWYQQALGQGPQFIFQYYREEENGRGNFPPRFSGLQFPNYSSELNVNALELDDSALYLCASSSGARSGNTIYFGEGSWLTVV.

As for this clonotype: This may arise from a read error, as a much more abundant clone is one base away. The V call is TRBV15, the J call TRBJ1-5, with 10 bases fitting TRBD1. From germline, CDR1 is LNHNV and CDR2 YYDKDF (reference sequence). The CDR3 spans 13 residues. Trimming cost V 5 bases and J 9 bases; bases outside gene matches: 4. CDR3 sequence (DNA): TGTGCCACCAGCTGGGACAGGGGTCGGCCCCAGCATTTT. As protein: CATSWDRGRPQHF.

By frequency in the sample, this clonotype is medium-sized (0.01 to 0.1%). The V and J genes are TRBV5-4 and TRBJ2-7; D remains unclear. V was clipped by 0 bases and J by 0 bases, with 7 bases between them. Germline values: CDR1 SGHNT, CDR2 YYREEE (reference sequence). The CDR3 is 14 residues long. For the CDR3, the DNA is TGTGCCAGCAGCTTGGTTGCAGACTCCTACGAGCAGTACTTC. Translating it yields CASSLVADSYEQYF.

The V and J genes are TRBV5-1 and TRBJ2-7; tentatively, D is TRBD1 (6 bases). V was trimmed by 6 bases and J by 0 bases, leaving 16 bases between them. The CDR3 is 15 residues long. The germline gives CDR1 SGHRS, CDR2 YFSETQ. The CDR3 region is CASTPWAGDSYEQYF. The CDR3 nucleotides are TGCGCCAGCACTCCGTGGGCAGGGGACTCCTACGAGCAGTACTTC.

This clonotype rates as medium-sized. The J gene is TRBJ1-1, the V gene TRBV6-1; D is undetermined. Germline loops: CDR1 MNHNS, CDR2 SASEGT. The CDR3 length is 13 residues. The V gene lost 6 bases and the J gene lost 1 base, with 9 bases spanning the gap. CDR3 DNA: TGTGCCAGCAGCTACGTACAGAACACTGAAGCTTTCTTT. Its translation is CASSYVQNTEAFF.

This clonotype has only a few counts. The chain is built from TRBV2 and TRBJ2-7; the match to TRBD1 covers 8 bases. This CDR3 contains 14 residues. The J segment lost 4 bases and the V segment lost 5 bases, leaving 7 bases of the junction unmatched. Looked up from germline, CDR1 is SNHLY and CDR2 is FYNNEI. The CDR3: CASSTRQGNYEQYF. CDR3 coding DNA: TGTGCCAGCAGTACACGACAGGGGAATTACGAGCAGTACTTC.

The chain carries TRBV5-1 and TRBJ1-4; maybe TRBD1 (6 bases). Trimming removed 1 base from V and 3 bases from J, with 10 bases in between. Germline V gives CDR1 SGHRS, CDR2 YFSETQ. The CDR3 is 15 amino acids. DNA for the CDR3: TGCGCCAGCAGCTTGCAGGGGATGCCTAATGAAAAACTGTTTTTT. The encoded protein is CASSLQGMPNEKLFF.